This T cell receptor beta chain was recorded in a study of Graves' ophthalmopathy and Graves' hyperthyroidism. Hyperthyroidism was considered stable when no ophthalmopathy appeared within 18 months of follow-up. Trimming removed 2 bases at V and 8 bases at J, with 19 bases between. Germline V CDR1 and CDR2: SGDLS, YYNGEE. The CDR3 consists of 15 residues. This clonotype was counted many times. For repertoire sequencing, the TCR beta CDR3 regions were amplified from RNA transcripts. First-round RT-PCR used HTBI primers; second-round multiplex PCR followed. A single record per CDR3 protein comes from TCRdb applying MiXCR to the multiplex PCR reads. The sample holds about 400,000 distinct CDR3 sequences; roughly 21% are singletons and the top ten take 2.5% to 3.5%.

V is TRBV9 and J is TRBJ1-2; tentative D call: TRBD1 (6 bases). This clonotype was obtained from a woman aged 18-29 years with stable Graves' hyperthyroidism. Sequenced material: peripheral blood. As DNA, the CDR3 is TGTGCCAGCAGCGTCGTGGGGGCTTCCTTGGGGGGCTACACCTTC. Translation gives CASSVVGASLGGYTF.